These T cell receptor beta chains were read from a single sample in a study of immune cell composition in non-small cell lung cancer. TCRdb's table, derived via immunoSEQ multiplex PCR, lists solely in-frame clones and lacks some. The sample lists approximately 3,700 clones; 70% to 75% were seen once. The material sequenced was non-adjacent lung tissue. These receptors were taken from a human donor with non-small cell lung cancer. CDR3s include the opening cysteine and the closing phenylalanine or tryptophan. The D gene is left open where the match is weak. Clone sizes are given selectively: once, few, many, or a class where the clone is expanded.

CDR3 protein	CDR3 DNA	V gene	D gene	clone size	J gene
CASSVGLAGYEQYF	TGTGCCAGCAGTGTAGGACTAGCGGGCTACGAGCAGTACTTC	TRBV5-3	TRBD2	-	TRBJ2-7
CASSYPGTDNYGYTF	TGTGCCAGCAGCTACCCCGGGACAGACAACTATGGCTACACCTTC	TRBV5-6	TRBD1	few	TRBJ1-2
CASSSDRAGYTF	TGTGCCAGCAGCTCGGACAGGGCTGGCTACACCTTC	TRBV7-3	TRBD1	-	TRBJ1-2
CASSPQTGTVYEQYF	TGTGCCAGCAGCCCTCAGACAGGCACGGTCTACGAGCAGTACTTC	TRBV7-9	-	few	TRBJ2-7
CASPGGPGNTGELFF	TGTGCCAGCCCGGGGGGGCCGGGGAACACCGGGGAGCTGTTTTTT	TRBV2	TRBD2	-	TRBJ2-2
CASSFISGKVGELFF	TGTGCCAGCAGCTTTATTAGCGGGAAGGTCGGGGAGCTGTTTTTT	TRBV7-9	TRBD2	-	TRBJ2-2
CASSFYPGLAGVEQFF	TGTGCCAGCAGCTTCTACCCGGGACTAGCGGGAGTAGAGCAGTTCTTC	TRBV7-9	TRBD2	-	TRBJ2-1
CASSEARPGGHNEQFF	TGTGCCAGCAGTGAAGCGCGTCCCGGAGGGCACAATGAGCAGTTCTTC	TRBV2	-	-	TRBJ2-1
CASSVGLKLWGETQYF	TGTGCCAGCAGTGTGGGACTTAAACTCTGGGGAGAGACCCAGTACTTC	TRBV25-1	-	-	TRBJ2-5
CAISETTLHYGYTF	TGTGCCATCAGTGAGACGACACTCCACTATGGCTACACCTTC	TRBV10-3	-	few	TRBJ1-2
CASSSWDRRTYEQYF	TGTGCCAGCAGCTCATGGGACAGGCGAACCTACGAGCAGTACTTC	TRBV5-6	TRBD1	-	TRBJ2-7
CASSYGTSGIDEQYF	TGTGCCAGCAGCTATGGGACTAGCGGGATTGACGAGCAGTACTTC	TRBV5-6	TRBD2	-	TRBJ2-7
CASSYSRQGAGEQYF	TGTGCCAGCAGTTACTCGCGACAGGGAGCAGGCGAGCAGTACTTC	TRBV6-5	TRBD1	medium-sized	TRBJ2-7
CASSLDGTGERGYTF	TGTGCCAGCAGCTTAGATGGGACAGGAGAAAGAGGCTACACCTTC	TRBV7-2	TRBD1	-	TRBJ1-2
CASSGGTGNTIYF	TGTGCCAGCAGCGGAGGGACTGGAAACACCATATATTTT	TRBV9	-	-	TRBJ1-3
CASSQTSGGGEQFF	TGTGCTAGCAGCCAGACTAGCGGAGGAGGGGAGCAGTTCTTC	TRBV7-7	TRBD2	-	TRBJ2-1
CASSLIVGGQETQYF	TGTGCCAGCAGCTTAATTGTCGGGGGCCAAGAGACCCAGTACTTC	TRBV11-2	-	few	TRBJ2-5
CASRGQAPTEQYF	TGTGCCAGCAGGGGGCAGGCCCCCACCGAGCAGTACTTC	TRBV25-1	-	-	TRBJ2-7
CASSGDRPLGNEQFF	TGTGCCAGCAGTGGGGACAGACCGTTGGGAAATGAGCAGTTCTTC	TRBV6-1	TRBD1	-	TRBJ2-1
CAVTTRNYNQPQHF	TGTGCCGTAACTACACGAAACTACAATCAGCCCCAGCATTTT	TRBV27	-	-	TRBJ1-5
CASRHSIGSAQETQYF	TGTGCCAGCAGACACTCAATCGGGTCAGCTCAAGAGACCCAGTACTTC	TRBV7-2	-	-	TRBJ2-5
CASSPGRAGGTTNEKLFF	TGCGCCAGCAGCCCCGGCCGGGCAGGGGGGACTACTAATGAAAAACTGTTTTTT	TRBV4-1	TRBD1	-	TRBJ1-4
CVSSPGHRAGELFF	TGTGTCAGCAGCCCCGGACATCGCGCCGGGGAGCTGTTTTTT	TRBV9	-	-	TRBJ2-2
CASSYQRGNEQYF	TGCGCCAGCAGCTACCAACGGGGTAATGAGCAGTACTTC	TRBV4-3	-	-	TRBJ2-7
CASSIDSNYGYTF	TGTGCCAGTAGTATTGACAGTAACTATGGCTACACCTTC	TRBV19	-	-	TRBJ1-2
CASSALPGGGSGNTIYF	TGTGCCAGCAGTGCATTGCCCGGGGGGGGATCTGGAAACACCATATATTTT	TRBV6-1	-	-	TRBJ1-3
CASSVRWEGDTEAFF	TGTGCCAGCAGCGTACGGTGGGAGGGGGACACTGAAGCTTTCTTT	TRBV9	-	few	TRBJ1-1
CSVGWRGNEQYF	TGCAGCGTTGGATGGAGGGGCAACGAGCAGTACTTC	TRBV29-1	-	-	TRBJ2-7
CASSRQTGPEQYF	TGTGCCAGCAGCCGACAGACAGGACCCGAGCAGTACTTC	TRBV7-9	-	-	TRBJ2-7
CASSSTTGQGTDTQYF	TGCGCCAGCAGCTCGACCACGGGACAGGGCACAGATACGCAGTATTTT	TRBV5-1	TRBD1	-	TRBJ2-3
CASSQPQGDNEQFF	TGTGCCAGCAGCCAACCCCAGGGGGACAATGAGCAGTTCTTC	TRBV4-2	TRBD1	-	TRBJ2-1
CASSLDRAMGELFF	TGTGCCAGCAGCTTAGACAGGGCCATGGGTGAACTGTTTTTT	TRBV5-4	TRBD1	-	TRBJ1-4
CASSLGQGASQPQHF	TGTGCCAGCAGTCTTGGACAGGGGGCTAGTCAGCCCCAGCATTTT	TRBV6-6	TRBD1	-	TRBJ1-5
CASSRFALARSYEQYF	TGTGCCAGCAGTCGTTTCGCGCTAGCGCGCTCCTACGAGCAGTACTTC	TRBV27	-	-	TRBJ2-7
CASSDGRMNTEAFF	TGCGCCAGCAGTGATGGCAGGATGAACACTGAAGCTTTCTTT	TRBV10-2	-	-	TRBJ1-1
CASSSGRGYQAFF	TGTGCCAGCAGCTCCGGCAGGGGCTATCAAGCTTTCTTT	TRBV7-2	-	-	TRBJ1-1
CASSRQEAQNTF	TGTGCCAGCAGTCGACAGGAAGCGCAAAACACCTTC	TRBV28	-	-	TRBJ1-2
CASSLSRLSEQYF	TGTGCCAGCAGCTTAAGTCGTCTAAGCGAGCAGTACTTC	TRBV7-3	-	-	TRBJ2-7
CASSPPRFLAGEAGTQYF	TGTGCCAGCAGTCCCCCCAGGTTCCTAGCGGGAGAGGCGGGTACGCAGTATTTT	TRBV28	TRBD2	-	TRBJ2-3
CASSLGGGSNYGYTF	TGTGCCAGCAGTTTAGGGGGGGGTTCTAACTATGGCTACACCTTC	TRBV27	-	-	TRBJ1-2
CASSSSGSGNEQFF	TGTGCCAGCAGTTCAAGCGGGAGTGGGAATGAGCAGTTCTTC	TRBV6-5	TRBD2	-	TRBJ2-1
CASSPFVLQPQHF	TGTGCCAGCAGCCCCTTTGTTTTGCAGCCCCAGCATTTT	TRBV7-6	-	-	TRBJ1-5
CASSSSAGGPHEQYF	TGTGCCAGCAGTTCCTCCGCGGGAGGACCCCACGAGCAGTACTTC	TRBV6-5	TRBD2	few	TRBJ2-7
CASIVGQGSYGYTF	TGTGCCAGCATTGTGGGACAGGGATCCTATGGCTACACCTTC	TRBV28	TRBD1	once	TRBJ1-2
CASSLAIGAVRGETQYF	TGCGCCAGCAGCTTGGCAATTGGGGCAGTTAGGGGGGAGACCCAGTACTTC	TRBV5-1	-	-	TRBJ2-5
CAWSLQGFIAFF	TGTGCCTGGAGTTTACAGGGATTCATAGCTTTCTTT	TRBV30	-	-	TRBJ1-1
CASSEGAGLYNEQFF	TGTGCCAGCAGTGAGGGAGCGGGACTCTACAATGAGCAGTTCTTC	TRBV2	TRBD2	-	TRBJ2-1
CASSPRTGGGEQYF	TGTGCCAGCAGCCCTAGGACAGGCGGTGGCGAGCAGTACTTC	TRBV5-4	TRBD1	-	TRBJ2-7
CASSGTGGKGYTF	TGTGCCAGCTCCGGGACAGGGGGTAAGGGCTACACCTTC	TRBV5-4	TRBD1	few	TRBJ1-2
CASKRLFGGANVLTF	TGTGCCAGCAAGAGGCTGTTCGGTGGGGCCAACGTCCTGACTTTC	TRBV28	-	-	TRBJ2-6
CASTRPGSYEQYF	TGTGCCAGCACCCGCCCGGGCTCCTACGAGCAGTACTTC	TRBV6-5	-	-	TRBJ2-7
CASSFRDYRRGANVLTF	TGTGCCAGCAGCTTCCGGGACTACAGGCGGGGGGCCAACGTCCTGACTTTC	TRBV5-6	TRBD2	-	TRBJ2-6
CAWGDPGGVDTQYF	TGTGCCTGGGGGGATCCAGGGGGCGTGGATACGCAGTATTTT	TRBV30	TRBD1	-	TRBJ2-3
CASSLGAGNQPQHF	TGTGCCAGCAGTTTAGGGGCGGGCAATCAGCCCCAGCATTTT	TRBV28	-	-	TRBJ1-5
CASSFSGTGDSGANVLTF	TGTGCCAGCAGCTTTTCAGGGACGGGAGACTCTGGGGCCAACGTCCTGACTTTC	TRBV7-9	-	-	TRBJ2-6
CASSYPGQGAREQYF	TGTGCCAGCAGTTACCCCGGACAGGGGGCGCGGGAGCAGTACTTC	TRBV6-6	TRBD1	-	TRBJ2-7
CASSRTAGTNEKLFF	TGTGCCAGCAGCCGGACAGCAGGAACTAATGAAAAACTGTTTTTT	TRBV7-9	-	-	TRBJ1-4